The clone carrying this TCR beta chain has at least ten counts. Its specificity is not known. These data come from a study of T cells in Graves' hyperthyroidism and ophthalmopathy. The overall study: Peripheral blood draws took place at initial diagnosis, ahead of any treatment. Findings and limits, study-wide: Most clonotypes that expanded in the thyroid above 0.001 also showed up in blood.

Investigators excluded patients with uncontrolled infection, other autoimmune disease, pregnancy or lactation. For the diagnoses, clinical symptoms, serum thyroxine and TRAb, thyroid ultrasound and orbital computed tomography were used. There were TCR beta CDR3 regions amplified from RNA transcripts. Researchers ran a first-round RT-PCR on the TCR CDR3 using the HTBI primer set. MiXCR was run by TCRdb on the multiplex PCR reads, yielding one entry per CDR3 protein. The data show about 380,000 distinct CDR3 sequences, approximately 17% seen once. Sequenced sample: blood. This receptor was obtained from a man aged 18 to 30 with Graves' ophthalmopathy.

This CDR3 reads CASATRTSLNNEQFF. In DNA, the CDR3 is TGCGCCAGCGCCACCCGGACTAGCTTGAACAATGAGCAGTTCTTC. The chain uses TRBV5-1 and TRBJ2-1, with 8 positions matching TRBD2. Trimming removed 7 bases from V and 5 bases from J; junction bases left unmatched: 11. Germline V gene data show CDR1 as SGHRS and CDR2 as YFSETQ. The CDR3 loop spans 15 amino acids. The complete variable domain, with remaining parts taken from reference TRBV5-1 and TRBJ2-1, reads KAGVTQTPRYLIKTRGQQVTLSCSPISGHRSVSWYQQTPGQGLQFLFEYFSETQRNKGNFPGRFSGRQFSNSRSEMNVSTLELGDSALYLCASATRTSLNNEQFFGPGTRLTVL.